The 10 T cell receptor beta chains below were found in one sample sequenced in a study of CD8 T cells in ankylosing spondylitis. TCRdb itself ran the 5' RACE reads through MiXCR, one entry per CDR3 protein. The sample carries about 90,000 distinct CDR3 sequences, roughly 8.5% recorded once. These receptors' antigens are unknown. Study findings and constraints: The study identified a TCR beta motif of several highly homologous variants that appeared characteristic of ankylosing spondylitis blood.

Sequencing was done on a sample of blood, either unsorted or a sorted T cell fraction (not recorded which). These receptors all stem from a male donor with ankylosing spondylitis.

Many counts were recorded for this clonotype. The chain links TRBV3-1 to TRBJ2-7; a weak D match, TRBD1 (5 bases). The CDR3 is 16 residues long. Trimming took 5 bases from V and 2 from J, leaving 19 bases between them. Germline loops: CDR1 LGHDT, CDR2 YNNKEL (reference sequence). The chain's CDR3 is CASSNFNWTLTYEQYF. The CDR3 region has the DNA TGTGCCAGCAGCAATTTTAATTGGACACTAACCTACGAGCAGTACTTC.

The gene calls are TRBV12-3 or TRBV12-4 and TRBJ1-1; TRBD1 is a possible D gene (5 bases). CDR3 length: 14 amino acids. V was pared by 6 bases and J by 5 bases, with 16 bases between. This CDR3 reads CASSSGIGGTEAFF. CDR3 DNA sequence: TGTGCCAGCAGCTCAGGGATAGGTGGTACTGAAGCTTTCTTT.

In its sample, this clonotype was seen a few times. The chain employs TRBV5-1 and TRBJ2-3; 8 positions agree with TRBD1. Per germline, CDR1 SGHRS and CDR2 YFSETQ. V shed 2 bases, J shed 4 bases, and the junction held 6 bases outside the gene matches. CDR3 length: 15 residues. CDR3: CASSFRGRAADTQYF. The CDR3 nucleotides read TGCGCCAGCAGCTTCAGGGGGCGCGCGGCAGATACGCAGTATTTT.

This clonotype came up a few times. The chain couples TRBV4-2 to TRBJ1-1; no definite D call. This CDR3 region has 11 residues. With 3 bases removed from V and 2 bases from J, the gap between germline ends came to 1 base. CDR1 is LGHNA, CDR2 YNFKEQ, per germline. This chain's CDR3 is CASSHNTEAFF. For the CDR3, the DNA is TGTGCCAGCAGCCATAACACTGAAGCTTTCTTT.

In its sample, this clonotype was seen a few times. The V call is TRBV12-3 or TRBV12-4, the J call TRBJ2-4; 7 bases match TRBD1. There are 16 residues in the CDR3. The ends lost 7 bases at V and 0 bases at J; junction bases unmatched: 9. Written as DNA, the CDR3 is TGTGCCAGCACCGAGGACAGGAATCTAGCCAAAAACATTCAGTACTTC. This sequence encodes CASTEDRNLAKNIQYF.

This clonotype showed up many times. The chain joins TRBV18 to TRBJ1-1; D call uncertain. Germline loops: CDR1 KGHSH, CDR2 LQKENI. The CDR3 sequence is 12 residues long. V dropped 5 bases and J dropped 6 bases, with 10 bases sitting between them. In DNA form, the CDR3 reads TGTGCCAGCTCATCTTCAGGAGCTGAAGCTTTCTTT. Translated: CASSSSGAEAFF.

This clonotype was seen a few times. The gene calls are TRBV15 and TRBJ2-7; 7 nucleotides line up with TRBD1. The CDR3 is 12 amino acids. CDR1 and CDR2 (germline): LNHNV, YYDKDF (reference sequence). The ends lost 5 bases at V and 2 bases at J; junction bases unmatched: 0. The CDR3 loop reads CATSQGAYEQYF. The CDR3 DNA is TGTGCCACCAGCCAGGGGGCCTACGAGCAGTACTTC.

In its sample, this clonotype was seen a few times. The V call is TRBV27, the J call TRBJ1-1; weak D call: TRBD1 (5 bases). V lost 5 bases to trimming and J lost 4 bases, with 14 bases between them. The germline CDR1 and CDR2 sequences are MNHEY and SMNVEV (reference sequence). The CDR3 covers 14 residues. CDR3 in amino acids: CASSKGRGSTEAFF. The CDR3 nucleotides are TGTGCCAGCAGTAAAGGCCGGGGGAGCACTGAAGCTTTCTTT.

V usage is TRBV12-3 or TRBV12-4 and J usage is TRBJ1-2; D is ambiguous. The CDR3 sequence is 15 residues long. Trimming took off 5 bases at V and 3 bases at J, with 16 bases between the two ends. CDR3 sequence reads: CASSGRGTAYYGYTF. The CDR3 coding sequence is TGTGCCAGCAGTGGACGAGGCACAGCTTACTATGGCTACACCTTC.

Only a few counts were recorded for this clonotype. CDR3 region: CATSDPGGGRAFF. CDR3 in DNA: TGTGCCACCAGTGACCCCGGGGGGGGCCGAGCTTTCTTT. This rearrangement joins TRBV24-1 to TRBJ1-1; D may be TRBD1 (6 bases). Germline values: CDR1 KGHDR, CDR2 SFDVKD. The CDR3 is made up of 13 amino acids. Trimming removed 4 bases from V and 10 bases from J, with 15 bases in between.